This T cell receptor beta chain was captured by sequencing in a study of CD8 T cells in Susac syndrome. CD8+ and CD4+ T cells from blood underwent TCR beta sequencing, which was carried out in a high-throughput format. Relapsing-remitting disease, either stable or active, was present in the treatment-naive patients who were the multiple sclerosis controls. TEMRA cells were FACS-enriched, unlike CD8+ and CD4+ T cells, which were negatively isolated. RNA in amounts of roughly 0.5 to 1 ug was reverse transcribed with random hexamers. Amplification of TCR beta CDR3 was carried out by immunoSEQ multiplex PCR, which covered 54 Vbeta and 13 Jbeta segments. TCRdb re-derived calls from the immunoSEQ multiplex PCR reads in MiXCR, one entry per CDR3 protein. The repertoire holds about 400,000 distinct CDR3 sequences, with about 85% as singletons. V gave up 6 bases and J gave up 6 bases, with 20 bases separating them. CDR3 length: 15 amino acids. Germline values: CDR1 SGHRS, CDR2 YFSETQ.

The material sequenced was CD8+ T cells from PBMCs. This receptor was taken from a human donor with multiple sclerosis. The chain carries TRBV5-1 and TRBJ2-3, with D perhaps TRBD2 (5 bases). The CDR3 here is CASTRWGDSSDTQYF. The CDR3 region has the DNA TGCGCCAGCACCCGTTGGGGAGATTCCTCCGATACGCAGTATTTT.